This TCR beta chain was sequenced in a study of Ad26.COV2.S vaccination and SARS-CoV-2 variants. Points from the study as a whole: Reportedly, spike-specific CD8+ and CD4+ T cell responses achieved substantial breadth once vaccination had taken place.

The table came from immunoSEQ multiplex PCR; TCRdb's copy has only in-frame clones and leaves some out. The data contain about 320,000 clones, roughly 86% of them seen just once; the ten biggest clones take up 1.9%. This CDR3 region has 13 residues. V gave up 1 base and J gave up 6 bases, with 10 bases separating them. Germline V gene sequence: CDR1 SGHRS, CDR2 YFSETQ. Treatment defined: about 20 received Ad26.COV2.S at low or high dose, single or two shots; several received placebo; per-sample allocation not given. It was on day 63 after the first vaccine or placebo injection that samples were taken. Immunization relied on an Ad26 vector, which expressed Wuhan-strain SARS-CoV-2 spike. There are a few counts of this clone. The antigen is not known.

This receptor was obtained from a person between 18 and 59 years old who received the Ad26.COV2.S COVID-19 vaccine or a placebo. V and J are TRBV5-1 and TRBJ1-2; D remains ambiguous. The sample in question was peripheral blood, obtained in a trial of Ad26.COV2.S vaccine versus placebo. This chain's CDR3 is CASSLLGVDGYTF. CDR3 DNA sequence: TGCGCCAGCAGCTTGCTCGGGGTGGATGGCTACACCTTC.